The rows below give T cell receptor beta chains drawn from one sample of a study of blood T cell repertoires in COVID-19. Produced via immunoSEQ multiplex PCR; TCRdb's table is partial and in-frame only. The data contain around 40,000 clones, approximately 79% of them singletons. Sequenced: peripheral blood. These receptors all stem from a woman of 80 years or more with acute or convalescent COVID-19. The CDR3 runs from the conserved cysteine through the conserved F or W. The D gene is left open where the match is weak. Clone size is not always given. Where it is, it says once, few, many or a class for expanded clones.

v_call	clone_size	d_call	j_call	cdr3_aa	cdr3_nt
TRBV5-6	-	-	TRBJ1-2	CASTQGHGYTF	TGTGCCAGCACCCAGGGCCATGGCTACACCTTC
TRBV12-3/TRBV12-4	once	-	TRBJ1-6	CASATEPNSPLHF	TGTGCCAGTGCGACAGAACCAAATTCACCCCTCCACTTT
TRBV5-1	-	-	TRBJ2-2	CASSLERAGELFF	TGCGCCAGCAGCTTGGAGCGGGCCGGGGAGCTGTTTTTT
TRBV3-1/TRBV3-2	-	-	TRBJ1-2	CASSQEGYSYGYTF	TGTGCCAGCAGCCAAGAAGGATACAGCTATGGCTACACCTTC
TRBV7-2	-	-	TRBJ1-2	CASSSTPKGWDYGYTF	TGTGCCAGCAGCTCGACCCCCAAGGGGTGGGACTATGGCTACACCTTC
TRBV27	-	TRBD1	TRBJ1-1	CASSRGTGRLNTEAFF	TGTGCCAGCAGTCGAGGGACAGGGAGATTGAACACTGAAGCTTTCTTT
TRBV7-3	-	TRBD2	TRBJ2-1	CASTVGGLAGNNEQFF	TGTGCCAGCACCGTCGGAGGACTAGCGGGAAACAATGAGCAGTTCTTC
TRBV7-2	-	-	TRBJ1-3	CASSSRRDFSGNTIYF	TGTGCCAGCAGCTCCCGGAGGGATTTCTCTGGAAACACCATATATTTT
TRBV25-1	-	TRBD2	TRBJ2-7	CASSDEDGRYEQYF	TGTGCCAGCAGTGACGAAGACGGGAGGTACGAGCAGTACTTC
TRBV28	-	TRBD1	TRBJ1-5	CASTTQGQGDQPQHF	TGTGCCAGCACGACACAAGGACAGGGGGATCAGCCCCAGCATTTT
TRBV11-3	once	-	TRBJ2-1	CASSLGEGNEQFF	TGTGCCAGCAGCTTAGGAGAGGGCAATGAGCAGTTCTTC
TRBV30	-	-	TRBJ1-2	CAFESLTRINYGYTF	TGTGCCTTCGAAAGCCTGACACGCATTAACTATGGCTACACCTTC
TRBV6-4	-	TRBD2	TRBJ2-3	CASSDSPSGSQADTQYF	TGTGCCAGCAGTGACTCTCCTAGCGGGAGTCAAGCAGATACGCAGTATTTT
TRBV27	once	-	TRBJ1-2	CASSPQGRYGYTF	TGTGCCAGCAGTCCGCAGGGAAGGTATGGCTACACCTTC
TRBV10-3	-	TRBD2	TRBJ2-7	CAIRTSGYEQYF	TGTGCCATCAGGACTAGCGGCTACGAGCAGTACTTC
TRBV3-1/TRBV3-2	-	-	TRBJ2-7	CASSQSLAGEQYF	TGTGCCAGCAGCCAGTCACTAGCAGGCGAGCAGTACTTC
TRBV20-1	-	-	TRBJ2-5	CSAQQETQYF	TGCAGTGCTCAGCAAGAGACCCAGTACTTC
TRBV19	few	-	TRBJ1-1	CASSMAPRIEAFF	TGTGCCAGTAGTATGGCCCCGAGGATAGAAGCTTTCTTT
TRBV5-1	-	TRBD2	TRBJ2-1	CASSFTSDPYNEQFF	TGCGCCAGCAGCTTCACTAGCGACCCCTACAATGAGCAGTTCTTC
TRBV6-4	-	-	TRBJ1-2	CASSQQGSGGYTF	TGTGCCAGCAGTCAGCAGGGGAGTGGGGGCTACACCTTC
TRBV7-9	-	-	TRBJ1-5	CASSLDLQGLGWQPQHF	TGTGCCAGCAGCTTAGATCTCCAGGGCTTGGGCTGGCAGCCCCAGCATTTT
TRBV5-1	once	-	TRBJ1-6	CASSLGTPGSSYNSPLHF	TGCGCCAGCAGCTTGGGGACGCCGGGGAGCTCCTATAATTCACCCCTCCACTTT
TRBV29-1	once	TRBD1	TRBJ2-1	CSVGTGANEQFF	TGCAGCGTTGGGACAGGGGCCAATGAGCAGTTCTTC
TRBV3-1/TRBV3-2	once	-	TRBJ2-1	CASSQDERSYNEQFF	TGTGCCAGCAGCCAAGACGAGCGGAGCTACAATGAGCAGTTCTTC
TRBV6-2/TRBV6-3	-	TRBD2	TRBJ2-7	CASSGTSGHYEQYF	TGTGCCAGCAGTGGGACTAGCGGGCACTACGAGCAGTACTTC
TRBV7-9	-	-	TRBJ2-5	CASSFYRDGETQYF	TGTGCCAGCAGCTTTTACAGGGATGGAGAGACCCAGTACTTC
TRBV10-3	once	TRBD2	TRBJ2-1	CASNPRLAGVNEQFF	TGTGCCTCCAACCCTCGACTAGCGGGAGTCAATGAGCAGTTCTTC
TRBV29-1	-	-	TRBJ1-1	CSVKTVNTEAFF	TGCAGCGTCAAGACAGTGAACACTGAAGCTTTCTTT
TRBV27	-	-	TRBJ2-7	CASSTYGRGHEQYF	TGTGCCAGCAGTACCTACGGGAGAGGGCACGAGCAGTACTTC
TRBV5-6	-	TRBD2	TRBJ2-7	CASSWSGLAYEQYF	TGTGCCAGCAGCTGGTCGGGACTAGCGTACGAGCAGTACTTC
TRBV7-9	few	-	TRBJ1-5	CASSLGSGNQPQHF	TGTGCCAGCAGCTTAGGGTCCGGGAATCAGCCCCAGCATTTT
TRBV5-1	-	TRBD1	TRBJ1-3	CASSLWTGVSGNTIYF	TGCGCCAGCAGCTTATGGACAGGGGTCTCTGGAAACACCATATATTTT
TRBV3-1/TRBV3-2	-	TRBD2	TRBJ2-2	CASSLSGRNTGELFF	TGTGCCAGCAGCCTTAGCGGGAGGAATACCGGGGAGCTGTTTTTT
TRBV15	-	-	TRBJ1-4	CATSRGQVSTNEKLFF	TGTGCCACCAGCAGGGGACAAGTTTCAACTAATGAAAAACTGTTTTTT
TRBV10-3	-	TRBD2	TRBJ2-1	CAISEPRGVLAGGGEQFF	TGTGCCATCAGTGAGCCGAGGGGTGTCCTAGCGGGAGGTGGGGAGCAGTTCTTC
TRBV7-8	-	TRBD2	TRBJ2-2	CASSPQRLAGGYTGELFF	TGTGCCAGCAGTCCTCAACGACTAGCGGGAGGGTATACCGGGGAGCTGTTTTTT
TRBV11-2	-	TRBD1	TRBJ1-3	CASSSQGPGNTIYF	TGTGCCAGCAGTTCACAGGGGCCTGGAAACACCATATATTTT
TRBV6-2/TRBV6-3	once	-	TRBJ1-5	CASSYGPVNQPQHF	TGTGCCAGCAGTTACGGGCCAGTTAATCAGCCCCAGCATTTT
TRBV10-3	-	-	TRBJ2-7	CAISESFSTAYEQYF	TGTGCCATCAGTGAGTCCTTTTCGACAGCCTACGAGCAGTACTTC
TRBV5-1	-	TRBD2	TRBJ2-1	CASSLAQLAGGGNEQFF	TGCGCCAGCAGCTTGGCCCAACTAGCGGGAGGAGGCAATGAGCAGTTCTTC
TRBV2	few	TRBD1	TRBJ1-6	CASTWTGNSPLHF	TGTGCCAGCACCTGGACAGGCAATTCACCCCTCCACTTT
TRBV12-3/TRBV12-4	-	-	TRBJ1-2	CASSSYKNYGYTF	TGTGCCAGCAGTTCCTATAAAAACTATGGCTACACCTTC
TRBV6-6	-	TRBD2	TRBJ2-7	CASLPSGSSYEQYF	TGTGCCAGCCTTCCTAGCGGGAGCTCCTACGAGCAGTACTTC
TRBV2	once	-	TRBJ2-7	CATVGQGTYEQYF	TGTGCCACGGTGGGGCAGGGGACCTACGAGCAGTACTTC
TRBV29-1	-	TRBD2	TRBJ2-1	CSARTSGDYNEQFF	TGCAGCGCCCGGACTAGCGGGGACTACAATGAGCAGTTCTTC